The 11 T cell receptor beta chains below all came from one sample that was sequenced in a study of blood T cell repertoires in COVID-19. Data came from immunoSEQ multiplex PCR; TCRdb stores just in-frame clones and leaves some out. This repertoire shows around 250,000 clones, more than 75% found once; its top ten account for approximately 1.6%. Sequenced sample: PBMCs or T cells enriched from blood (not recorded which). These receptor sequences come from a woman in her forties or fifties who had recovered from COVID-19.

The V call is TRBV5-1, the J call TRBJ2-7, with D perhaps matching TRBD2 (6 bases). This CDR3 region has 16 residues. V lost 0 bases and J 3 bases, leaving 16 bases between the germline ends. Looked up from germline, CDR1 is SGHRS and CDR2 is YFSETQ. CDR3 sequence reads: CASSLELSGSYYEQYF. The CDR3 DNA reads as TGCGCCAGCAGCTTGGAACTTAGCGGCTCATACTACGAGCAGTACTTC. The full variable domain, with the rest looked up from reference TRBV5-1 and TRBJ2-7, is KAGVTQTPRYLIKTRGQQVTLSCSPISGHRSVSWYQQTPGQGLQFLFEYFSETQRNKGNFPGRFSGRQFSNSRSEMNVSTLELGDSALYLCASSLELSGSYYEQYFGPGTRLTVT.

CDR3 sequence reads: CASSTRTANTGELFF. CDR3 nucleotides: TGTGCCAGCAGCACAAGGACAGCGAACACCGGGGAGCTGTTTTTT. The chain links TRBV9 to TRBJ2-2; D might be TRBD1 (6 bases). Trimming stripped 4 bases from V and 0 bases from J, with 10 bases between. CDR1 and CDR2 (germline): SGDLS, YYNGEE. The length of the CDR3 is 15 residues.

The chain uses TRBV2 and TRBJ1-3, with TRBD1 as a possible D gene (5 bases). The CDR3 contains 13 residues. CDR1 is SNHLY and CDR2 is FYNNEI in the germline V gene. Deletions cut 6 bases from V and 6 bases from J, with 12 bases between. CDR3 DNA: TGTGCCAGCAGCGTGGACATGGAAAACACCATATATTTT. Translating gives CASSVDMENTIYF.

The chain combines TRBV25-1 with TRBJ2-4; possible D gene TRBD2, 5 bases. Trimming took 6 bases from V and 3 from J, leaving 24 bases between them. This CDR3 region has 18 residues. Germline values: CDR1 MGHDK, CDR2 SYGVNS. The CDR3 nucleotides are TGTGCCAGCAGCCCCAACAATCCGGGGTCCGGAAGCAAAAACATTCAGTACTTC. Its translation: CASSPNNPGSGSKNIQYF. Together with reference TRBV25-1 and TRBJ2-4, the CDR3 gives the full variable domain: EADIYQTPRYLVIGTGKKITLECSQTMGHDKMYWYQQDPGMELHLIHYSYGVNSTEKGDLSSESTVSRIRTEHFPLTLESARPSHTSQYLCASSPNNPGSGSKNIQYFGAGTRLSVL.

This chain links TRBV12-1 with TRBJ2-2; the table's D gene call, TRBD2, was not cross checked with the DNA. TRBV12-1 is a pseudogene segment. CDR3 length equals 14 residues. CDR3 nucleotide sequence: TGTGCCAGCAGGGTTGGTCTACTTACCGGGGAGCTGTTTTTT. Encoded protein: CASRVGLLTGELFF.

This clone has a single count. This CDR3 reads CSASLRASSTDTQYF. As DNA, the CDR3 is TGCAGTGCTAGTCTCCGCGCATCTAGCACAGATACGCAGTATTTT. The J gene is TRBJ2-3, the V gene TRBV20-1; D not certain. CDR1 and CDR2 (germline): DFQATT, SNEGSKA (reference sequence). This CDR3 region has 15 residues. The V gene lost 3 bases and the J gene lost 0 bases, with 13 bases spanning the gap.

The CDR3 region has the DNA TGTGCCAGCAGCCTAAGCTCCTATAATTCACCCCTCCACTTT. This gives the protein CASSLSSYNSPLHF. The rearrangement uses TRBV13 and TRBJ1-6; D not resolved. The CDR3 is 14 residues long. Germline V gene sequence: CDR1 PRHDT, CDR2 FYEKMQ (reference sequence). V was trimmed by 5 bases and J by 0 bases, leaving 5 bases between them.

The chain employs TRBV5-6 and TRBJ2-2; possibly TRBD1 for D (5 bases). CDR1 SGHDT and CDR2 YYEEEE come from the germline V gene. The CDR3 has 15 residues. Between the trimmed V and J ends, which lost 0 bases and 5 bases, there was a span of 11 bases. The CDR3 coding sequence is TGTGCCAGCAGCTTGGTAAGGGGTCGGACCGGGGAGCTGTTTTTT. Translating gives CASSLVRGRTGELFF.

This clone has just a few counts. The chain combines TRBV19 with TRBJ1-5, with a possible D match to TRBD1 (6 bases). Germline V gene lookup returns CDR1 LNHDA and CDR2 SQIVND (reference sequence). Trimming took off 3 bases at V and 4 bases at J, with 7 bases between the two ends. The CDR3 spans 13 residues. The CDR3 nucleotides read TGTGCCAGTAGTATGGACAGAAATCAGCCCCAGCATTTT. Residues: CASSMDRNQPQHF.

V gene TRBV7-9 combines with J gene TRBJ2-5; maybe TRBD2 (6 bases). Germline-derived CDR1 and CDR2 are SEHNR and FQNEAQ (reference sequence). V shed 8 bases and J shed 2 bases, with 12 bases lying between them. The CDR3 runs 13 residues. As DNA, the CDR3 is TGTGCCAGCTCGGGAGCGCTACAAGAGACCCAGTACTTC. Translation: CASSGALQETQYF.

The chain recombines TRBV4-1 with TRBJ1-2; 7 bases align to TRBD1. The junction had 2 bases not matched to a gene; V was cut back by 1 base and J by 0 bases. The V gene's germline CDR1 is MGHRA and CDR2 YSYEKL. The CDR3 is 15 residues long. The CDR3 DNA reads TGCGCCAGCAGCCAAGGACAGGGTGCTAACTATGGCTACACCTTC. It is translated as CASSQGQGANYGYTF.